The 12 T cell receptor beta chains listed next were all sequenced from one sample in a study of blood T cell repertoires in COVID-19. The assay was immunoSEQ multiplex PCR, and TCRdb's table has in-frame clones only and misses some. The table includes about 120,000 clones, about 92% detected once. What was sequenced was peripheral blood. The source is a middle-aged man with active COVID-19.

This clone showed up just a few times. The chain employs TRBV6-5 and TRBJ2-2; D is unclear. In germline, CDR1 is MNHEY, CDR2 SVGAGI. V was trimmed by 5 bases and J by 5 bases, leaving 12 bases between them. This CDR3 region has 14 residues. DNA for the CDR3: TGTGCCAGCAGTCCCCTCCCTAAAACCGGGGAGCTGTTTTTT. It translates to CASSPLPKTGELFF.

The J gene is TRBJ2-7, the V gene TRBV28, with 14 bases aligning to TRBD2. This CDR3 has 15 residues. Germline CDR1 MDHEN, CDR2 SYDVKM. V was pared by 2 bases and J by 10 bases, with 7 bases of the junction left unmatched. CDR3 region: CASSLPGTSGGRQYF. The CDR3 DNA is TGTGCCAGCAGTTTACCCGGGACTAGCGGGGGCCGACAGTACTTC.

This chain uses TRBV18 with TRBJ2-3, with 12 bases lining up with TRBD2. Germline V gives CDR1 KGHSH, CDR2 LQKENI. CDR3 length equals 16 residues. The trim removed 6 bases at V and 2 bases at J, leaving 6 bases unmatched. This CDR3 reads CASSRLAGALTDTQYF. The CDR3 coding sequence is TGTGCCAGCTCGCGACTAGCGGGGGCCCTCACAGATACGCAGTATTTT.

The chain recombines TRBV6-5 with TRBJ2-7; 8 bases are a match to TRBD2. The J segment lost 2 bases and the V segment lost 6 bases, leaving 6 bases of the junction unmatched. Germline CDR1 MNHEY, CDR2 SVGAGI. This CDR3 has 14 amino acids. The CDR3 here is CASSTTSGTYEQYF. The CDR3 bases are TGTGCCAGCAGCACAACTAGCGGAACCTACGAGCAGTACTTC.

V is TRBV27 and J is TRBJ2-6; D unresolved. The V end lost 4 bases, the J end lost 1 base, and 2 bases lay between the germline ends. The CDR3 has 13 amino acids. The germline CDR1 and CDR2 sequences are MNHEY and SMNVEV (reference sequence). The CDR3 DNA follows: TGTGCCAGCAGTTCTTCTGGGGCCAACGTCCTGACTTTC. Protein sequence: CASSSSGANVLTF.

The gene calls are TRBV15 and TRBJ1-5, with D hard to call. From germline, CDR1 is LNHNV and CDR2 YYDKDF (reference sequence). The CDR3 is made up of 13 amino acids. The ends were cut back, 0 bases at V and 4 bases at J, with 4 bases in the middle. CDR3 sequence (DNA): TGTGCCACCAGCAGAGATCTGAATCAGCCCCAGCATTTT. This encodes CATSRDLNQPQHF.

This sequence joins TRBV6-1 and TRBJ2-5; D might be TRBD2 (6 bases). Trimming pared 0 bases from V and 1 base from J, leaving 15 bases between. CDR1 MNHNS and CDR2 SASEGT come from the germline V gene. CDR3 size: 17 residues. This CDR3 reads CASSEAGAGISQETQYF. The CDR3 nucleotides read TGTGCCAGCAGTGAAGCTGGGGCGGGGATCTCCCAAGAGACCCAGTACTTC.

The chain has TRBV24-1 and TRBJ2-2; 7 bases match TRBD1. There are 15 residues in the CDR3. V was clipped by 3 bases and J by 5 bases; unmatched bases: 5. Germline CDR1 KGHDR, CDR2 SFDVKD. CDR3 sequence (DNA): TGTGCCACCAGTGATCAACAGGGGCGGACCGGGGAGCTGTTTTTT. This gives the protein CATSDQQGRTGELFF.

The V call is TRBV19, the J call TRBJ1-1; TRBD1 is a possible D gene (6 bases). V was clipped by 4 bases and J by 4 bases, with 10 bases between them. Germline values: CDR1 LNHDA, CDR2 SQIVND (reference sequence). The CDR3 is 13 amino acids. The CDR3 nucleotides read TGTGCCAGTAGTAGTCAGGGGCGCACTGAAGCTTTCTTT. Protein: CASSSQGRTEAFF.

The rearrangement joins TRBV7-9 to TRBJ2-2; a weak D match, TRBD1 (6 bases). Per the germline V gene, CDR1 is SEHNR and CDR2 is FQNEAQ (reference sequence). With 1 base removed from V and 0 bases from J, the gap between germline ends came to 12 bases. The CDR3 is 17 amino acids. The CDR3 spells CASSLEKNRANTGELFF. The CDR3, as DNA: TGTGCCAGCAGCTTAGAAAAGAACAGGGCGAACACCGGGGAGCTGTTTTTT.

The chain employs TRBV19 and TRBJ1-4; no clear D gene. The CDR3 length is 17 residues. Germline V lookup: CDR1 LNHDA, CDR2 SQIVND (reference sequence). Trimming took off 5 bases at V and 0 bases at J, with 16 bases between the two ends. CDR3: CASSFSIRGSTNEKLFF. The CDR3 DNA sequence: TGTGCCAGTAGTTTCTCTATCAGAGGGTCAACTAATGAAAAACTGTTTTTT.

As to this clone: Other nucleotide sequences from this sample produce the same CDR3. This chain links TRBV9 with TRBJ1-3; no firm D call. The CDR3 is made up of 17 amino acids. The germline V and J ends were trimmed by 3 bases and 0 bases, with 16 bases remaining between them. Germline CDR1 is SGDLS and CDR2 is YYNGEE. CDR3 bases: TGTGCCAGCAGCGAAACCGAACCCCGGGTCTCTGGAAACACCATATATTTT. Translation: CASSETEPRVSGNTIYF.